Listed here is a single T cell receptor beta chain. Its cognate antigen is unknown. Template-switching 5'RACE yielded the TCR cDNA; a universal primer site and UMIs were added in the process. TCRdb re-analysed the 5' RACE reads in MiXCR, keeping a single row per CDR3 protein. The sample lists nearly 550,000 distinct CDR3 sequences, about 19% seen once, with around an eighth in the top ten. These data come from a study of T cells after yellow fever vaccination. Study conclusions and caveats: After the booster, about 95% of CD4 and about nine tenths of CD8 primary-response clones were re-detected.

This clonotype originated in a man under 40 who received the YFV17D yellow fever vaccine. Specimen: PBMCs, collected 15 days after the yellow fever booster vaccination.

The CDR3 protein is CASSSPGQVKGYTF. The CDR3 coding sequence is TGTGCCAGCAGTTCCCCTGGACAGGTGAAGGGCTACACCTTC. The J gene is TRBJ1-2, the V gene TRBV12-3 or TRBV12-4, with 7 bases lining up with TRBD1. Trimming removed 4 bases from V and 8 bases from J; junction bases left unmatched: 10. The CDR3 contains 14 residues.